This T cell receptor (beta chain) was observed in a study of T cell changes during pregnancy in multiple sclerosis. Sequencing was performed with immunoSEQ multiplex PCR; in TCRdb, only in-frame clones are kept and a portion is missing. The sample includes 50,000 to 65,000 clones, approximately 92% of them seen just once. CDR3 size: 17 residues. Germline-derived CDR1 and CDR2 are SGHNT and YYREEE (reference sequence). Germline trimming cut 7 bases from V and 0 bases from J; bases unmatched to any gene: 12. The sequence came from a female donor with multiple sclerosis, enrolled in a pregnancy study. Sequencing was performed on peripheral blood, taken in the first trimester of pregnancy. The genes are TRBV5-4 and TRBJ2-3, with TRBD2 matching over 9 bases. The CDR3 region has the DNA TGTGCCAGCGGCCCTAGCGGGGCGTACCCTAGCACAGATACGCAGTATTTT. Amino acid sequence: CASGPSGAYPSTDTQYF.